This TCR beta chain emerged from a study of blood T cell repertoires in COVID-19. About the research overall: The United States, Italy and Spain supplied acute and convalescent COVID-19 samples. T cells, B-cell-depleted T cells, or PBMCs provided the cDNA or gDNA that served as material.

Per the study methods: Amplification with reference gene primers provided the estimates of nucleated cell counts. Libraries were prepared by immunoSEQ multiplex PCR; TCRdb keeps only in-frame clonotypes and omits some of them. D and trimming come from the DNA, and the V and J calls and clone size come from that table. The sample lists tens of thousands of clones, around 74% occurring once. This CDR3 comprises 14 residues. Trimming removed 5 bases at V and 4 bases at J, with 12 bases between. CDR1 is SGHKS, CDR2 YYEKEE, per germline (reference sequence). The chain has TRBV5-5 and TRBJ1-4, with D perhaps matching TRBD1 (5 bases). The specimen sequenced was peripheral blood. This clonotype originated in a woman of 80 years or more with acute or convalescent COVID-19. As DNA, the CDR3 is TGTGCCAGCAGTCGGGGGTCTGGTAATGAAAAACTGTTTTTT. This encodes CASSRGSGNEKLFF.